This T cell receptor beta chain comes out of a study of cytomegalovirus exposure and HLA in healthy donors. The CDR3 length is 17 residues. The V gene's germline CDR1 is GTSNPN and CDR2 SVGIG (reference sequence). Trimming pared 0 bases from V and 3 bases from J, leaving 18 bases between. Study conclusions and caveats: An apparent linkage of common viral pathogens to several of the most significant clusters emerged in a later analysis. The authors later found TCR association rates varying by HLA locus, with DRB1 most and HLA-C fewest.

A word on this clone: Its antigen is undetermined.

A multiplex PCR was run with 60 Vbeta primers and 13 Jbeta primers. Repertoires were generated with immunoSEQ multiplex PCR, while TCRdb's copy carries only in-frame clones and drops some. The table has almost 200,000 clones, roughly 72% seen once. The sequenced sample consisted of PBMCs. The V and J genes are TRBV30 and TRBJ2-1; TRBD2 is a possible D gene (5 bases). This sequence was found in a man in his thirties or forties in good health and CMV-seronegative. The CDR3: CAWSVRGSGRSYNEQFF. In nucleotides, the CDR3 is TGTGCCTGGAGTGTACGGGGATCGGGTAGGAGCTACAATGAGCAGTTCTTC.